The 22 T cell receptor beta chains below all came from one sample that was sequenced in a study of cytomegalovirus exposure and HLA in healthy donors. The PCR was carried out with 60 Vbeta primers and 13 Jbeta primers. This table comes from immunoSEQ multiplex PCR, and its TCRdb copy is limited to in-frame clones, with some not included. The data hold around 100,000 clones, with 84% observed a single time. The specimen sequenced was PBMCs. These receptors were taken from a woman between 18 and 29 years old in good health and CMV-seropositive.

The CDR3 coding sequence is TGTGCCAGCAATCCCGGGACAACTCGCTCCTACGAGCAGTACTTC. Translation gives CASNPGTTRSYEQYF. The chain carries TRBV27 and TRBJ2-7, with D maybe TRBD1 (6 bases). The germline V and J ends were trimmed by 7 bases and 0 bases, with 16 bases remaining between them. The CDR3 runs 15 residues. Per germline, CDR1 MNHEY and CDR2 SMNVEV (reference sequence).

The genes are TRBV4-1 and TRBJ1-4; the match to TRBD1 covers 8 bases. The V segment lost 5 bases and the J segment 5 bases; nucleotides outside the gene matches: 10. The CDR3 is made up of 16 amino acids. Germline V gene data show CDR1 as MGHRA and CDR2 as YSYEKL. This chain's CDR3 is CASSGGGDRTNEKLFF. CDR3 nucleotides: TGCGCCAGCAGCGGAGGGGGGGACAGGACCAATGAAAAACTGTTTTTT.

The CDR3 protein is CASSLEAGGHGNEQFF. The CDR3 DNA sequence: TGTGCCAGCAGCTTAGAAGCGGGAGGACACGGGAATGAGCAGTTCTTC. The chain combines TRBV7-3 with TRBJ2-1; 9 bases are shared with TRBD2. This CDR3 comprises 16 residues. With 2 bases clipped from V and 7 bases from J, the junction kept 9 bases outside the gene matches. Germline CDR1 SGHTA, CDR2 FQGTGA.

The CDR3 DNA reads as TGTGCCAGCAGTGATCCTGGGACAGGGCTCTACGAGCAGTACTTC. Encoded protein: CASSDPGTGLYEQYF. This rearrangement joins TRBV25-1 to TRBJ2-7, with 9 bases aligning to TRBD1. The CDR3 runs 15 residues. Per the germline V gene, CDR1 is MGHDK and CDR2 is SYGVNS. Losses at the gene ends were 3 bases for V and 3 bases for J; bases not matched to a gene: 6.

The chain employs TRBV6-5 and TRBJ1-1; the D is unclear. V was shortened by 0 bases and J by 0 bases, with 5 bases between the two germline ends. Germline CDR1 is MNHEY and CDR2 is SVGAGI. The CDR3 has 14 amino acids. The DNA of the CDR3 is TGTGCCAGCAGTTACTCGTTCGTGAACACTGAAGCTTTCTTT. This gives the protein CASSYSFVNTEAFF.

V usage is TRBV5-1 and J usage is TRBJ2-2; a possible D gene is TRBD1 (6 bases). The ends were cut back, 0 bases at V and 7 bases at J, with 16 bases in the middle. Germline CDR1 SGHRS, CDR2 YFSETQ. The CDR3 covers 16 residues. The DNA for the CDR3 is TGCGCCAGCAGCTTGGAACCGACAGGATGGATCGGGGAGCTGTTTTTT. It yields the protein CASSLEPTGWIGELFF.

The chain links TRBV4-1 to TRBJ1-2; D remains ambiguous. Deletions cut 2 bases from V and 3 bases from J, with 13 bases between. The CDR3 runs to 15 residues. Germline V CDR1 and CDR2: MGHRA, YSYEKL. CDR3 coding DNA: TGCGCCAGCAGCCAAATCCGGGTCGCGGACTATGGCTACACCTTC. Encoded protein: CASSQIRVADYGYTF.

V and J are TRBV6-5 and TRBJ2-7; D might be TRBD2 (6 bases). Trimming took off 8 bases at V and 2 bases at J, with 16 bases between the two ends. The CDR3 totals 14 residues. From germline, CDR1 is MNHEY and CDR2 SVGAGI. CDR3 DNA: TGTGCCAGCGGACATCTGGCGGGACCCTACGAGCAGTACTTC. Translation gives CASGHLAGPYEQYF.

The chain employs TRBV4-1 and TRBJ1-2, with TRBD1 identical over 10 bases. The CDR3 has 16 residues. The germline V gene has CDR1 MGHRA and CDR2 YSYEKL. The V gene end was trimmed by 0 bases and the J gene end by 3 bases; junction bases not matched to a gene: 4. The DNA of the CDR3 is TGCGCCAGCAGCCAAGACGGGACAGGGGTTTACTATGGCTACACCTTC. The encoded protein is CASSQDGTGVYYGYTF.

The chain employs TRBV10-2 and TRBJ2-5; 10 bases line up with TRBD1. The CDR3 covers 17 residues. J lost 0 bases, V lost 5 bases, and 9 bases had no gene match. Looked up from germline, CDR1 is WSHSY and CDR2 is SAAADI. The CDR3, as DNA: TGCGCCAGCAGTTCAGACAGGGGGCGAGGACACCAAGAGACCCAGTACTTC. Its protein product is CASSSDRGRGHQETQYF.

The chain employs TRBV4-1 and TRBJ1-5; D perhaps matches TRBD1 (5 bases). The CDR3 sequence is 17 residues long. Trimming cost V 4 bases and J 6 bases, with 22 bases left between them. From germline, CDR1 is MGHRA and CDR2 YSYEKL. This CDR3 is CASSLLLGEGNGQPQHF. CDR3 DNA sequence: TGCGCCAGCAGCCTACTGCTGGGGGAGGGGAATGGTCAGCCCCAGCATTTT.

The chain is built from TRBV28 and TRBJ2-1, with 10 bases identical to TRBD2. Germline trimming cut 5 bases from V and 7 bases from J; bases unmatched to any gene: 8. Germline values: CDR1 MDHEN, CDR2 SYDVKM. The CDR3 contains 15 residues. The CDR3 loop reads CASSPSGRARNEQFF. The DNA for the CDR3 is TGTGCCAGCAGTCCCAGCGGGAGGGCCAGGAATGAGCAGTTCTTC.

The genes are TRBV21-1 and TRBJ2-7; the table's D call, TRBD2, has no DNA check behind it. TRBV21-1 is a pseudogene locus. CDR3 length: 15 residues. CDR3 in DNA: TGTGCCAGCAGCAAATGGAGAACCCTAAACTACGAGCAGTACTTC. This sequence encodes CASSKWRTLNYEQYF.

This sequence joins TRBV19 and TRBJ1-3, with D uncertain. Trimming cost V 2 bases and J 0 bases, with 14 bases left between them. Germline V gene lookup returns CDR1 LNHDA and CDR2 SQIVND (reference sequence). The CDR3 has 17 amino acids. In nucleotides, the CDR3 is TGTGCCAGTAGTATAATGTTTGGCGGCACCTCTGGAAACACCATATATTTT. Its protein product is CASSIMFGGTSGNTIYF.

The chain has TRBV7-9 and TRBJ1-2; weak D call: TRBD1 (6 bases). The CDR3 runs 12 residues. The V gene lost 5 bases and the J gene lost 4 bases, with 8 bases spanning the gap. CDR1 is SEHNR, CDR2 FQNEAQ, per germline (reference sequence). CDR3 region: CASSPDSYGYTF. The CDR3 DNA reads TGTGCCAGCAGCCCGGACAGCTATGGCTACACCTTC.

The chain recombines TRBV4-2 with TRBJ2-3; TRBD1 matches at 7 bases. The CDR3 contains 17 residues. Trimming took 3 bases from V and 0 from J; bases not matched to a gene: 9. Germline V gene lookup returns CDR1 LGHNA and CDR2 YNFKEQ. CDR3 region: CASSQDDRVDSTDTQYF. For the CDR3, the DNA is TGTGCCAGCAGCCAGGATGACAGGGTAGATAGCACAGATACGCAGTATTTT.

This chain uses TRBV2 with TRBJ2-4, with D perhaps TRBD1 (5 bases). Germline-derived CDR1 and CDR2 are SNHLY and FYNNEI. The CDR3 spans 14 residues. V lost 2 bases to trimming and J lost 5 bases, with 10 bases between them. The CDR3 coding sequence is TGTGCCAGCAGTGAATATCAACAGGAAAACATTCAGTACTTC. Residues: CASSEYQQENIQYF.

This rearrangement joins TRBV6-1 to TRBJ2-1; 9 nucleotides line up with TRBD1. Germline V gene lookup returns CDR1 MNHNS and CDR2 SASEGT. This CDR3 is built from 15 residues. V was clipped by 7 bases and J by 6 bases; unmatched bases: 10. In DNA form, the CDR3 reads TGTGCCAGCATAAGGACAGGGGATTCTGGCAATGAGCAGTTCTTC. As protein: CASIRTGDSGNEQFF.

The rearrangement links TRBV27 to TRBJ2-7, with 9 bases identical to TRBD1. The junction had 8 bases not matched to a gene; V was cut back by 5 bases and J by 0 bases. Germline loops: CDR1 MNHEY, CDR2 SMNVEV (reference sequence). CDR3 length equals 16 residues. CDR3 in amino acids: CASSGRGGQGSYEQYF. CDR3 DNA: TGTGCCAGCAGTGGAAGGGGGGGACAGGGCTCCTACGAGCAGTACTTC.

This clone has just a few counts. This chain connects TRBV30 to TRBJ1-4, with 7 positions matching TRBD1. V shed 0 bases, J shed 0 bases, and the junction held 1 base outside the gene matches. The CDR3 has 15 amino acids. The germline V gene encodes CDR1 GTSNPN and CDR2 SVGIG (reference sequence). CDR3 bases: TGTGCCTGGAGTGTAGGGACAGCAACTAATGAAAAACTGTTTTTT. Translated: CAWSVGTATNEKLFF.

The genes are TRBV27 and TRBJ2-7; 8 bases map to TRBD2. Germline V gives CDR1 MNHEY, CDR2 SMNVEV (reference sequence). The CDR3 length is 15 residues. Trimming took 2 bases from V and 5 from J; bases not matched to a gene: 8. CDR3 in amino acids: CASSLGGRRADEQYF. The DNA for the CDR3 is TGTGCCAGCAGTTTAGGCGGGAGGAGAGCAGACGAGCAGTACTTC.

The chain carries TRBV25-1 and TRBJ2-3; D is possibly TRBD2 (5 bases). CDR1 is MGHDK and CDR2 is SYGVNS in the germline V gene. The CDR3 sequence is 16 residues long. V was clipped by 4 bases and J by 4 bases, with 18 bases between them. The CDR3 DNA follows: TGTGCCAGCAGTGTAACAAGGAGGATGAACGCAGATACGCAGTATTTT. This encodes CASSVTRRMNADTQYF.